These 30 T cell receptor beta chains share one sample of origin, sequenced in a study of blood T cell repertoires in COVID-19. Produced via immunoSEQ multiplex PCR; TCRdb's table is partial and in-frame only. The sample contains approximately 290,000 clones, about 85% of which appear only once. Sequencing was performed on peripheral blood. Receptor source: a human donor with COVID-19, enrolled during active disease. The donor label of this sample is uncertain.

This clone was seen only once. The chain is built from TRBV5-4 and TRBJ1-1; D perhaps matches TRBD1 (6 bases). CDR1 is SGHNT and CDR2 is YYREEE in the germline V gene (reference sequence). The CDR3 runs 17 residues. The V end lost 0 bases, the J end lost 1 base, and 16 bases lay between the germline ends. The CDR3 loop is CASSLAGGQTTNTEAFF. DNA for the CDR3: TGTGCCAGCAGCTTGGCCGGGGGGCAAACAACGAACACTGAAGCTTTCTTT.

The chain joins TRBV2 to TRBJ1-5; D is ambiguous. The CDR3 totals 13 residues. Per the germline V gene, CDR1 is SNHLY and CDR2 is FYNNEI. The V end was cut by 2 bases, the J end by 8 bases, with 10 bases between. The CDR3 spells CASSELREEPQHF. CDR3 DNA sequence: TGTGCCAGCAGTGAATTACGAGAAGAGCCCCAGCATTTT.

This clone came up once. This rearrangement joins TRBV5-4 to TRBJ2-1; D might be TRBD1 (6 bases). V was clipped by 0 bases and J by 7 bases, with 11 bases between them. Looked up from germline, CDR1 is SGHNT and CDR2 is YYREEE (reference sequence). The CDR3 is 14 amino acids. CDR3 bases: TGTGCCAGCAGCTTGGACAGGGCTGAAAATGAGCAGTTCTTC. This translates into CASSLDRAENEQFF. Combining the CDR3 with reference TRBV5-4 and TRBJ2-1 gives the whole variable domain ETGVTQSPTHLIKTRGQQVTLRCSSQSGHNTVSWYQQALGQGPQFIFQYYREEENGRGNFPPRFSGLQFPNYSSELNVNALELDDSALYLCASSLDRAENEQFFGPGTRLTVL.

The rearrangement uses TRBV11-3 and TRBJ1-1; 7 nucleotides align to TRBD1. Per germline, CDR1 SGHNT and CDR2 YENEEA. This CDR3 has 15 amino acids. V gave up 5 bases and J gave up 1 base; unmatched junction bases: 7. The CDR3 nucleotides are TGTGCCAGCAGCCCAGGGGGGTTTACGAACACTGAAGCTTTCTTT. This sequence encodes CASSPGGFTNTEAFF.

The rearrangement uses TRBV15 and TRBJ2-2, with a weak D call TRBD1 (6 bases). The CDR3 consists of 16 residues. V lost 0 bases to trimming and J lost 5 bases, with 13 bases between them. CDR1 LNHNV and CDR2 YYDKDF come from the germline V gene (reference sequence). DNA of the CDR3: TGTGCCACCAGCAGAGATCGAGCGAGGGGGACCGGGGAGCTGTTTTTT. Protein: CATSRDRARGTGELFF. Drawing the rest from reference TRBV15 and TRBJ2-2, the complete variable domain is DAMVIQNPRYQVTQFGKPVTLSCSQTLNHNVMYWYQQKSSQAPKLLFHYYDKDFNNEADTPDNFQSRRPNTSFCFLDIRSPGLGDTAMYLCATSRDRARGTGELFFGEGSRLTVL.

Turning to this clone: At one end, the junction sequence differs from germline, possibly due to a read error. The genes are TRBV9 and TRBJ2-1, with D possibly being TRBD2 (6 bases). The CDR3 runs to 15 residues. CDR1 and CDR2 from the germline V gene are SGDLS and YYNGEE. The CDR3 DNA reads TGTGCCAGCAGCTTTCGAGGGGACTCCGACAATGAGCAGTTCTTC. It yields the protein CASSFRGDSDNEQFF.

V gene TRBV5-6 combines with J gene TRBJ2-1; TRBD2 matches at 12 bases. CDR1 is SGHDT and CDR2 is YYEEEE in the germline V gene. The CDR3 runs to 16 residues. Trimming at V came to 0 bases and at J to 4 bases, leaving 2 bases not matched to a gene. This CDR3 reads CASSLAGTSGYNEQFF. For the CDR3, the DNA is TGTGCCAGCAGCTTGGCCGGGACTAGCGGGTACAATGAGCAGTTCTTC.

The chain carries TRBV27 and TRBJ1-2; D remains ambiguous. The CDR3 is made up of 14 amino acids. In germline, CDR1 is MNHEY, CDR2 SMNVEV (reference sequence). V lost 4 bases, J lost 6 bases, and 15 bases lay in between. The CDR3 reads CASSSSATVHGYTF. In DNA, the CDR3 is TGTGCCAGCAGTTCCTCGGCGACTGTCCATGGCTACACCTTC.

V and J are TRBV29-1 and TRBJ2-1; 12 bases map to TRBD2. The germline V gene encodes CDR1 SQVTM and CDR2 ANQGSEA. This CDR3 contains 14 residues. Trimming cost V 6 bases and J 9 bases; bases outside gene matches: 9. CDR3 DNA: TGCAGCGTGGGACTAGCGGGTGCCTCGGGTGAGCAGTTCTTC. Its translation: CSVGLAGASGEQFF.

The V call is TRBV6-5, the J call TRBJ1-1; D gene unclear. The CDR3 runs 13 residues. Germline CDR1 is MNHEY and CDR2 is SVGAGI. With 7 bases removed from V and 1 base from J, the gap between germline ends came to 10 bases. CDR3: CASTYSRNTEAFF. CDR3 nucleotides: TGTGCCAGCACGTACTCTCGGAACACTGAAGCTTTCTTT.

This rearrangement joins TRBV7-9 to TRBJ1-2, with TRBD1 matching 12 bases. J lost 8 bases, V lost 4 bases, and 14 bases had no gene match. The germline CDR1 and CDR2 sequences are SEHNR and FQNEAQ (reference sequence). The CDR3 is made up of 17 amino acids. CDR3 residues: CASSSLIPGQGAQGYTF. The CDR3 DNA reads as TGTGCCAGCAGCTCCCTAATCCCGGGACAGGGGGCGCAAGGCTACACCTTC. The full variable domain, rest sourced from reference TRBV7-9 and TRBJ1-2, is DTGVSQNPRHKITKRGQNVTFRCDPISEHNRLYWYRQTLGQGPEFLTYFQNEAQLEKSRLLSDRFSAERPKGSFSTLEIQRTEQGDSAMYLCASSSLIPGQGAQGYTFGSGTRLTVV.

The sample holds a few counts of this clone. V usage is TRBV6-6 and J usage is TRBJ1-2, with D perhaps matching TRBD1 (6 bases). The germline CDR1 and CDR2 sequences are MNHNY and SVGAGI (reference sequence). CDR3 length: 12 residues. The V end lost 5 bases, the J end lost 8 bases, and 12 bases lay between the germline ends. The chain's CDR3 is CASSDTGYGYTF. The DNA for the CDR3 is TGTGCCAGCAGTGATACAGGGTACGGCTACACCTTC.

This clone has a single count. The chain links TRBV3-1 (or the pseudogene TRBV3-2) to TRBJ2-7; TRBD2 agrees at 8 bases. The V and J ends lost 5 bases and 4 bases, in that order; junction bases with no gene match: 4. The CDR3 loop spans 13 amino acids. Germline V CDR1 and CDR2: LGHDT, YNNKEL (reference sequence). CDR3 region: CASSRAGGYEQYF. For the CDR3, the DNA is TGTGCCAGCAGCAGGGCGGGGGGATACGAGCAGTACTTC.

This chain joins TRBV15 and TRBJ1-5; no clear D gene. Trimming removed 4 bases from V and 2 bases from J, with 6 bases in between. The CDR3 sequence is 13 residues long. From germline, CDR1 is LNHNV and CDR2 YYDKDF (reference sequence). The CDR3 is CATSIGGNQPQHF. As DNA, the CDR3 is TGTGCCACCAGCATCGGGGGCAATCAGCCCCAGCATTTT.

The chain carries TRBV19 and TRBJ1-4; the match to TRBD1 covers 8 bases. Trimming took 5 bases from V and 4 from J; bases not matched to a gene: 18. Germline values: CDR1 LNHDA, CDR2 SQIVND (reference sequence). The CDR3 consists of 19 residues. The CDR3 spells CASSGTQGDPDNVNEKLFF. The DNA for the CDR3 is TGTGCCAGTAGTGGAACACAGGGGGACCCTGATAACGTTAATGAAAAACTGTTTTTT.

V and J are TRBV18 and TRBJ2-7; a weak D match, TRBD2 (6 bases). The CDR3 has 14 amino acids. Germline assignment: CDR1 KGHSH and CDR2 LQKENI. V was clipped by 6 bases and J by 7 bases, with 19 bases between them. Here the CDR3 DNA reads TGTGCCAGCTCGGACCTACGGGACTCCCGGGAGCAGTACTTC. Protein: CASSDLRDSREQYF.

The chain links TRBV24-1 to TRBJ2-2; a weak D match, TRBD1 (8 bases). From germline, CDR1 is KGHDR and CDR2 SFDVKD. This CDR3 spans 14 amino acids. V lost 10 bases and J 3 bases, leaving 14 bases between the germline ends. The CDR3 spells CATTGGGDTGELFF. The CDR3 DNA reads as TGTGCCACTACAGGGGGGGGTGACACCGGGGAGCTGTTTTTT.

This CDR3 is CASSRLARTDEQFF. The CDR3 region has the DNA TGTGCCAGCAGCCGTCTAGCGCGGACGGACGAGCAGTTCTTC. The rearrangement joins TRBV3-1 (or the pseudogene TRBV3-2) to TRBJ2-1; a possible D gene is TRBD2 (6 bases). The CDR3 runs 14 residues. Germline CDR1 LGHDT, CDR2 YNNKEL (reference sequence). With 4 bases removed from V and 10 bases from J, the gap between germline ends came to 17 bases.

The chain has TRBV4-2 and TRBJ1-2, with 11 nucleotides matching TRBD1. Germline V gene lookup returns CDR1 LGHNA and CDR2 YNFKEQ. Losses at the gene ends were 3 bases for V and 4 bases for J; bases not matched to a gene: 7. CDR3 size: 16 residues. This CDR3 is CASSQGSGQGVYGYTF. The CDR3 coding sequence is TGTGCCAGCAGCCAGGGATCGGGACAGGGGGTCTATGGCTACACCTTC.

The gene calls are TRBV5-1 and TRBJ1-1; D not resolved. CDR3 length equals 13 residues. Germline V gene lookup returns CDR1 SGHRS and CDR2 YFSETQ. The germline V and J ends were trimmed by 2 bases and 1 base, with 6 bases remaining between them. For the CDR3, the DNA is TGCGCCAGCAGCTTCGGGGAGAACACTGAAGCTTTCTTT. Translating it yields CASSFGENTEAFF.

The rearrangement joins TRBV14 to TRBJ2-7; possibly TRBD1 for D (6 bases). Trimming took off 5 bases at V and 3 bases at J, with 20 bases between the two ends. Germline CDR1 is SGHDN and CDR2 is FVKESK. This CDR3 contains 16 residues. The chain's CDR3 is CASSFIPRGEGYEQYF. In DNA, the CDR3 is TGTGCCAGCAGCTTCATACCCAGGGGAGAGGGCTACGAGCAGTACTTC. Based on the CDR3 plus reference TRBV14 and TRBJ2-7, the full variable domain is EAGVTQFPSHSVIEKGQTVTLRCDPISGHDNLYWYRRVMGKEIKFLLHFVKESKQDESGMPNNRFLAERTGGTYSTLKVQPAELEDSGVYFCASSFIPRGEGYEQYFGPGTRLTVT.

This CDR3 reads CASSPLAGLSTDTQYF. In DNA, the CDR3 is TGTGCCAGCTCACCCCTAGCGGGATTGAGCACAGATACGCAGTATTTT. The chain carries TRBV18 and TRBJ2-3; 9 bases fit TRBD2. This CDR3 has 16 residues. J lost 0 bases, V lost 3 bases, and 4 bases had no gene match. Germline V gives CDR1 KGHSH, CDR2 LQKENI.

The chain is built from TRBV6-5 and TRBJ1-1, with D maybe TRBD1 (5 bases). CDR3 length: 15 amino acids. Germline V lookup: CDR1 MNHEY, CDR2 SVGAGI. V was trimmed by 10 bases and J by 0 bases, leaving 18 bases between them. CDR3 bases: TGTGCCAACTCTAGGGGATTTCAGGTGAACACTGAAGCTTTCTTT. Its protein product is CANSRGFQVNTEAFF.

The V and J genes are TRBV27 and TRBJ2-2; 8 bases are shared with TRBD2. CDR1 and CDR2 from the germline V gene are MNHEY and SMNVEV (reference sequence). The CDR3 has 14 amino acids. The ends lost 7 bases at V and 2 bases at J; junction bases unmatched: 3. CDR3 protein: CASNREGNTGELFF. Here the CDR3 DNA reads TGTGCCAGCAACCGGGAGGGCAACACCGGGGAGCTGTTTTTT.

The chain couples TRBV11-2 to TRBJ2-1, with D perhaps TRBD1 (5 bases). CDR3 length: 14 amino acids. Deletions cut 2 bases from V and 5 bases from J, with 10 bases between. CDR1 is SGHAT and CDR2 is FQNNGV in the germline V gene. The CDR3 sequence is CASSLYRNHNEQFF. The CDR3, as DNA: TGTGCCAGCAGCTTATACAGGAATCACAATGAGCAGTTCTTC.

The V call is TRBV2, the J call TRBJ1-5, with 9 nucleotides matching TRBD1. This CDR3 comprises 14 residues. In germline, CDR1 is SNHLY, CDR2 FYNNEI. Trimming removed 5 bases from V and 7 bases from J; junction bases left unmatched: 6. CDR3 bases: TGTGCCAGCAGTTTACGACAGGGGGACCAGCCCCAGCATTTT. Its translation is CASSLRQGDQPQHF.

V usage is TRBV30 and J usage is TRBJ1-1; D is perhaps TRBD1 (6 bases). This CDR3 has 17 amino acids. V was cut by 2 bases and J by 0 bases, with 19 bases left in between. Germline assignment: CDR1 GTSNPN and CDR2 SVGIG (reference sequence). The CDR3 DNA sequence: TGTGCCTGGAGTACTGACAGGACGGGCCGGATGAACACTGAAGCTTTCTTT. Its translation is CAWSTDRTGRMNTEAFF.

The gene calls are TRBV3-1 (or the pseudogene TRBV3-2) and TRBJ2-2, with a weak D call TRBD2 (6 bases). Per the germline V gene, CDR1 is LGHDT and CDR2 is YNNKEL (reference sequence). This CDR3 spans 15 amino acids. Trimming took off 1 base at V and 6 bases at J, with 12 bases between the two ends. The CDR3 sequence: CASSQGEAWPGELFF. CDR3 DNA sequence: TGTGCCAGCAGCCAAGGGGAGGCATGGCCCGGGGAGCTGTTTTTT.

J is TRBJ2-7 and V is TRBV4-1; TRBD2 matches 11 bases. The CDR3 is 15 amino acids. CDR1 is MGHRA, CDR2 YSYEKL, per germline. V shed 1 base, J shed 5 bases, and the junction held 4 bases outside the gene matches. CDR3 protein: CASSQGTSGYNEQYF. The CDR3 DNA sequence: TGCGCCAGCAGCCAAGGGACTAGCGGGTACAACGAGCAGTACTTC.

The V and J genes are TRBV4-1 and TRBJ2-7, with 10 positions matching TRBD2. The CDR3 runs to 18 residues. Per germline, CDR1 MGHRA and CDR2 YSYEKL. Germline trimming cut 0 bases from V and 3 bases from J; bases unmatched to any gene: 11. DNA for the CDR3: TGCGCCAGCAGCCAAGATCCTTATGAACTAGCGGGGTACTACGAGCAGTACTTC. Translation gives CASSQDPYELAGYYEQYF.